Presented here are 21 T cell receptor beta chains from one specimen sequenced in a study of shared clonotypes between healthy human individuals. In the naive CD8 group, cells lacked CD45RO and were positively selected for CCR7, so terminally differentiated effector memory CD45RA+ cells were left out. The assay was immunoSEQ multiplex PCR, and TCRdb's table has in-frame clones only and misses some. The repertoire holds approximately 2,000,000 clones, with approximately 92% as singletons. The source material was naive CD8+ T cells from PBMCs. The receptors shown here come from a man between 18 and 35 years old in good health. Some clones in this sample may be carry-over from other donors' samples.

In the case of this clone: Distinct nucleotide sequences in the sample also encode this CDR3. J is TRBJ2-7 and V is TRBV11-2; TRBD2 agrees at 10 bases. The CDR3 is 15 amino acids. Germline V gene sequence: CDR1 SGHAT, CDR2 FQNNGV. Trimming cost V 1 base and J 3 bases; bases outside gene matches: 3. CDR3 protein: CASSLVASGSYEQYF. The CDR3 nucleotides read TGTGCCAGCAGCTTAGTGGCTAGCGGGAGCTACGAGCAGTACTTC.

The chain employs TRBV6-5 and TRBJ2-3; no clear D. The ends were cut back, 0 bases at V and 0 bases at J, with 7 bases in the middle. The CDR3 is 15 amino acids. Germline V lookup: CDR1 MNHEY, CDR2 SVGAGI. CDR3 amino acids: CASSYSLSSTDTQYF. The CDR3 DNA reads TGTGCCAGCAGTTACTCGCTATCTAGCACAGATACGCAGTATTTT.

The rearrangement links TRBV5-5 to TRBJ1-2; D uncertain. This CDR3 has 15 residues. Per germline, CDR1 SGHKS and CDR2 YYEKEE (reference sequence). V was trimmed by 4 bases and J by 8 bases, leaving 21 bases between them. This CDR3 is CASSNPRQASWGYTF. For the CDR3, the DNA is TGTGCCAGCAGCAACCCCCGCCAGGCTAGTTGGGGCTACACCTTC.

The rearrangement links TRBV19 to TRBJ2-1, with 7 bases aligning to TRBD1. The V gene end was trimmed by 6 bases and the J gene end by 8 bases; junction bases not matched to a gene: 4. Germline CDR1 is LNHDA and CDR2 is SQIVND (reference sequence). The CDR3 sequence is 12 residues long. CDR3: CASSQTGYEQFF. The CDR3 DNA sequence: TGTGCCAGTAGCCAGACAGGGTATGAGCAGTTCTTC.

The chain's CDR3 is CAWALSSPYNEQFF. CDR3 DNA: TGTGCCTGGGCCCTTAGCTCCCCCTACAATGAGCAGTTCTTC. This chain joins TRBV30 and TRBJ2-1; D is unresolved. Germline V gene sequence: CDR1 GTSNPN, CDR2 SVGIG (reference sequence). Trimming shortened V by 5 bases and J by 2 bases, and 13 bases separated the two germline ends. The CDR3 has 14 residues.

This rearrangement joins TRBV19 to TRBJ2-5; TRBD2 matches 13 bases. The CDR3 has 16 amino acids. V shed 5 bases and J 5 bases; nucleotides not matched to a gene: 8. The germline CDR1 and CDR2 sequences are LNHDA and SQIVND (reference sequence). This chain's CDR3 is CASSPRLAGGLETQYF. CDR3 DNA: TGTGCCAGTAGTCCGCGACTAGCGGGAGGTCTGGAGACCCAGTACTTC.

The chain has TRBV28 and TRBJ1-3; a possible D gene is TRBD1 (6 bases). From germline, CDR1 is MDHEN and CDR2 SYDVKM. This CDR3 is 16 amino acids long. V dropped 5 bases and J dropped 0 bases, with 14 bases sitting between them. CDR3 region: CASSPPGVISGNTIYF. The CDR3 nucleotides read TGTGCCAGCAGTCCCCCAGGGGTTATCTCTGGAAACACCATATATTTT.

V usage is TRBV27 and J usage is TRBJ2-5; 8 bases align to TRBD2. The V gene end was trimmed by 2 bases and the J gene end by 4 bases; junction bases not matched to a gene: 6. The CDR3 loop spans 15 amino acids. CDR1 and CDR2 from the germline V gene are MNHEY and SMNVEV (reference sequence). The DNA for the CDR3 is TGTGCCAGCAGTTTAATCGGGAGGGCCGGAGAGACCCAGTACTTC. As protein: CASSLIGRAGETQYF.

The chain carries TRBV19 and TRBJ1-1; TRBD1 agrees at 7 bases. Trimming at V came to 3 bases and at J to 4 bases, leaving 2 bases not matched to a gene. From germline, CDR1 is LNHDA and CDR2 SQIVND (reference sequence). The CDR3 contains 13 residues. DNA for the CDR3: TGTGCCAGTAGTATCAAGGGGGCCACTGAAGCTTTCTTT. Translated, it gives CASSIKGATEAFF.

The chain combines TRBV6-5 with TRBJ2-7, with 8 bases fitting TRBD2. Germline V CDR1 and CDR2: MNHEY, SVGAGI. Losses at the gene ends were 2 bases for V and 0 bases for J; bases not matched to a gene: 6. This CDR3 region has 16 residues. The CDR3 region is CASSYTLAELSYEQYF. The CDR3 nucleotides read TGTGCCAGCAGTTACACACTAGCGGAGCTCTCCTACGAGCAGTACTTC.

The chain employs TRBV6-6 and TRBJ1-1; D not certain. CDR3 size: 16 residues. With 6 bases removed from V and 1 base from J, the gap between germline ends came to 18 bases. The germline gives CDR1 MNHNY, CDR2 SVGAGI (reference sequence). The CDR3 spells CASRDPGSLENTEAFF. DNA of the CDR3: TGTGCCAGCAGAGACCCGGGATCGCTGGAGAACACTGAAGCTTTCTTT.

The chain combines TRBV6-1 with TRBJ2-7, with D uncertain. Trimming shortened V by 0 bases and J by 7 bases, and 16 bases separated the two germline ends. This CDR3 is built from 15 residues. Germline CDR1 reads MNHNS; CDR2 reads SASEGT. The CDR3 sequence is CASSEALTTSWEQYF. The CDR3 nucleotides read TGTGCCAGCAGTGAAGCTTTGACCACGTCCTGGGAGCAGTACTTC.

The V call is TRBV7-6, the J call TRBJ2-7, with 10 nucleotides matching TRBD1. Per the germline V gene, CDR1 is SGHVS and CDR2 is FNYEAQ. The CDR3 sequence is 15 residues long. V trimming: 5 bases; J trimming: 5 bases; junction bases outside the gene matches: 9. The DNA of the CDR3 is TGTGCCAGCAGCCCGAGGACAGGGGGGTCGAACGAGCAGTACTTC. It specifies CASSPRTGGSNEQYF.

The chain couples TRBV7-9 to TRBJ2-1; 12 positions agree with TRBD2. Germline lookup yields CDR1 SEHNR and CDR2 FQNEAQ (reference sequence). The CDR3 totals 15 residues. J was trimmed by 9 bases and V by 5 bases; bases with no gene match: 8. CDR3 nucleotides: TGTGCCAGCAGCATGACTAGCGGGAGTGGAAGTGAGCAGTTCTTC. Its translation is CASSMTSGSGSEQFF.

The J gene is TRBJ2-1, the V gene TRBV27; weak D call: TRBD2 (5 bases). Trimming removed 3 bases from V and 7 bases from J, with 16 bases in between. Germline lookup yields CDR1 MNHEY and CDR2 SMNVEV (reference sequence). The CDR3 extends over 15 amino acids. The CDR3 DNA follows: TGTGCCAGCAGTTTTGGGAGCCCTCGGAGGAATGAGCAGTTCTTC. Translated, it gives CASSFGSPRRNEQFF.

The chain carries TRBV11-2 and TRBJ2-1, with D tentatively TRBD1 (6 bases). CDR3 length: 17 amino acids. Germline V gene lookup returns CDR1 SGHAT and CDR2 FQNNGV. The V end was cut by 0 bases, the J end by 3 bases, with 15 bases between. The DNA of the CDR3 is TGTGCCAGCAGCTTAGAGACAGGCACACTCTTCTACAATGAGCAGTTCTTC. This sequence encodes CASSLETGTLFYNEQFF.

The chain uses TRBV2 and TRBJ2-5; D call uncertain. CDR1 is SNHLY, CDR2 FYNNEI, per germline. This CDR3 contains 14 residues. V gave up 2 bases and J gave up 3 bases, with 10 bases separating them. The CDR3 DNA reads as TGTGCCAGCAGTGAATGGGTTCCGGAAGAGACCCAGTACTTC. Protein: CASSEWVPEETQYF.

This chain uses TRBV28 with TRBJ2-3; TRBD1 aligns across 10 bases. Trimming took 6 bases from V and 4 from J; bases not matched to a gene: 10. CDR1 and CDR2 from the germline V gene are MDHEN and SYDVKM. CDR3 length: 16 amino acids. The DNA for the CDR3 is TGTGCCAGCAGGGGCACGGGACAGGGGCTTGCAGATACGCAGTATTTT. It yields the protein CASRGTGQGLADTQYF.

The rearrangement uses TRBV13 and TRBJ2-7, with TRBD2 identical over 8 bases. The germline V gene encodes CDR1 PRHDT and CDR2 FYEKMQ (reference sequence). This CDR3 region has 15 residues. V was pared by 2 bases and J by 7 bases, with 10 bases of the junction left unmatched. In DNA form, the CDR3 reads TGTGCCAGCAGCTTATGGGGCGGGAGGCCTACGGAGCAGTACTTC. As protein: CASSLWGGRPTEQYF.

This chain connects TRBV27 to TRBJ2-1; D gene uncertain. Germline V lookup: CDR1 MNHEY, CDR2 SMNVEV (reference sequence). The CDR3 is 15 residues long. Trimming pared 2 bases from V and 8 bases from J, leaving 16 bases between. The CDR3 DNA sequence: TGTGCCAGCAGTTTAACGGTTCTTCCCGCGGATGAGCAGTTCTTC. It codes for CASSLTVLPADEQFF.

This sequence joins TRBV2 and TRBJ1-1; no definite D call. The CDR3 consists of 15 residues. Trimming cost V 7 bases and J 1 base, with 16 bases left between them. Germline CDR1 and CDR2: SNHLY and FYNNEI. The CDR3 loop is CASMYSYEANTEAFF. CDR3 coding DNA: TGTGCCAGCATGTACAGTTACGAGGCGAACACTGAAGCTTTCTTT.